This section outlines one T cell receptor (beta chain) sequence together with its context. Its antigen is not identified. The junction departs from germline at one end; a sequencing error may be responsible. This CDR3 is built from 17 residues. Germline CDR1 and CDR2: SSHAT and FNYEAQ (reference sequence). Sorting that relied on CD45RO/CCR7/CD25/CD127/CD95/CD27 yielded CD4+ naive, central memory, regulatory and stem cell-like memory cells. All of the isolated RNA was reverse transcribed, so expressed TCRB transcripts were sequenced. The data were produced by immunoSEQ multiplex PCR, yet TCRdb's version contains in-frame clones alone and is incomplete. The data show a few hundred thousand clones, around 9.6% seen once. This specimen belongs to a study of beta chain features in type 1 diabetes. Findings of the study overall: It was possible that PCR favored shorter templates, equally so in patients and controls. The study found that naive, central memory and Treg TCRB repertoires appeared more similar in patients than in healthy donors. Moderately but significantly shorter TCRB CDR3s were found in Type 1 diabetes patients in all four CD4+ subsets. Insertions were fewer and deletions more numerous at VDJ junctions in type 1 diabetes patients.

The origin of this receptor is a man aged 25 to 40 with type 1 diabetes. V usage is TRBV7-7 and J usage is TRBJ2-1; 14 nucleotides line up with TRBD2. Material for sequencing was central memory CD4+ T cells from blood. CDR3 sequence: CASSLLGLAGGGDEQFF. Written as DNA, the CDR3 is TGTGCTAGCAGCTTACTAGGACTAGCGGGAGGCGGCGATGAGCAGTTCTTC. Full variable domain (remainder filled in from reference TRBV7-7 and TRBJ2-1): GAGVSQSPRYKVTKRGQDVTLRCDPISSHATLYWYQQALGQGPEFLTYFNYEAQPDKSGLPSDRFSAERPEGSISTLTIQRTEQRDSAMYRCASSLLGLAGGGDEQFFGPGTRLTVL.